This TCR beta chain was identified in a study of PD-L1 blockade in urothelial cancer. Whole-study context: Between 0 and 3 prior chemotherapy regimens had been given to patients. At 3 weeks after treatment start (second dose) and again at 6 weeks, blood was analyzed.

CDR1 is MNHEY and CDR2 is SVGAGI in the germline V gene. V was pared by 0 bases and J by 10 bases, with 9 bases of the junction left unmatched. CDR3 length: 14 residues. Specified time point: pretreatment peripheral blood. Sequenced by immunoSEQ multiplex PCR; TCRdb stores in-frame clones only, minus some. Of 85,000 to 95,000 clones listed, about 89% are singletons. V gene TRBV6-5 combines with J gene TRBJ2-7; 7 bases are a match to TRBD2. This sequence was found in a woman older than 75 with urothelial cancer. The material was PBMCs, obtained around atezolizumab (anti-PD-L1) treatment. The CDR3 nucleotides are TGTGCCAGCAGTTACTCGAGGGCCCTAGCGGACCAGTACTTC. Residues: CASSYSRALADQYF.